A single sample is the source of the 2 T cell receptor beta chains below, sequenced in a study of T cell responses to AZD1222 COVID-19 vaccine. The protocol was immunoSEQ multiplex PCR, while the TCRdb copy is restricted to in-frame clones and leaves out a portion. The sample comprises about 93,000 clones, roughly nine tenths of which are singletons, and 2.8% rests with the top ten. The input for sequencing was peripheral blood, taken on day 0 of MenACWY control vaccination. The receptors shown here come from an adult in good health.

This chain joins TRBV7-2 and TRBJ2-1, with 7 bases fitting TRBD2. Germline CDR1 reads SGHTA; CDR2 reads FQGNSA. J gave up 7 bases and V 1 base, and 4 bases lay outside the gene matches. The CDR3 loop spans 14 amino acids. Written as DNA, the CDR3 is TGTGCCAGCAGCTTAGGGGGGGGAGGAAATGAGCAGTTCTTC. It is translated as CASSLGGGGNEQFF.

The chain joins TRBV28 to TRBJ1-1; D remains ambiguous. This CDR3 region has 15 residues. Germline-derived CDR1 and CDR2 are MDHEN and SYDVKM. Trimming cost V 2 bases and J 3 bases, with 13 bases left between them. The CDR3 DNA reads as TGTGCCAGCAGTTTAGCCGAGGGCGGGTACACTGAAGCTTTCTTT. Its translation is CASSLAEGGYTEAFF.